This T cell receptor beta chain derives from a study of CD8+ T cells in alopecia areata. As the sequencing template, cDNA was produced by extracting RNA and reverse transcribing it. Libraries were prepared by immunoSEQ multiplex PCR; TCRdb keeps only in-frame clonotypes and omits some of them. This table holds under 250,000 clones, 45% to 70% found once. The CDR3 consists of 15 residues. Trimming removed 4 bases at V and 5 bases at J, with 18 bases between. CDR1 is SGHRS and CDR2 is YFSETQ in the germline V gene. This clone came up a few times. Sequencing was done on a sample of CD8+ T cells sorted from blood. The sequence was obtained from a human donor in good health. The chain is built from TRBV5-1 and TRBJ1-1; the D is unclear. CDR3 DNA: TGCGCCAGCAGCAGGCGGACCCCGGGAGGTACTGAAGCTTTCTTT. It specifies CASSRRTPGGTEAFF.